This T cell receptor beta chain was documented in a study of CD8+ T cells in alopecia areata. Germline lookup yields CDR1 LGHNA and CDR2 YSLEER. The CDR3 runs 13 residues. Deletions cut 4 bases from V and 6 bases from J, with 13 bases between. cDNA serving as the sequencing template came from extracted, reverse transcribed RNA. The protocol was immunoSEQ multiplex PCR, while the TCRdb copy is restricted to in-frame clones and leaves out a portion. The sample shows tens of thousands of clones, 55% of them seen only once. The origin of this receptor is a human donor with alopecia areata. The chain is built from TRBV4-3 and TRBJ2-7; no clear D. Sequenced sample: NKG2D-high CD8+ T cells sorted from blood. The DNA of the CDR3 is TGCGCCAGCAGCCTAAGGCGGAGTGGCGAGCAGTACTTC. Translated: CASSLRRSGEQYF.